This T cell receptor (beta chain) was retrieved from a study of T cells expressing NK-cell markers (dated by TCRdb to about 2020). Describing the broader study: TCR beta-chain repertoires were profiled in sorted CD3+CD56+NKG2C+, CD3+CD56+NKG2C- and CD3+CD56-NKG2C+ T-cell subsets from several donors. Of the eight sequenced donors, seven were found to be HCMV-seropositive and one was found to be HCMV-seronegative. All eight donors whose samples were sequenced were randomly selected healthy volunteers, three of them men and five women. Illumina HiSeq 2000/2500, MiSeq or NextSeq was used to sequence libraries as 2 x 150 bp reads.

The instrument given in TCRdb is Illumina HiSeq 2000. 5'RACE template switching, by which a universal primer site and unique molecular identifiers were added, was used to make TCR beta cDNA libraries. Synthesis of cDNA was primed from the TCR beta constant segment and was followed by two consecutive PCR amplification steps. The source study handled its data this way. MIGEC was used to demultiplex reads and group reads by UMI, and MiTCR was used to assemble and quantify clonotypes. To remove erroneous sequences, TCR cDNA sequences were retained only when supported by two or more reads. The tcR package was used for downstream repertoire analysis, and clonotypes were matched across fractions by CDR3 nucleotide sequence plus V segment. VDJmatch was used to annotate antigen specificity against VDJdb, with one amino acid substitution allowed in CDR3. With the reads reprocessed by TCRdb, a single entry stands for each CDR3 protein sequence and no DNA is reported. TCRdb's processing, not the study's, gives the V and J calls here. The record for this sample contains some 150,000 distinct CDR3 sequences. The ten largest account for about 12% of the sample.

As concerns this clonotype: There is no known antigen for this receptor.

HCMV-specific IgG was detected in serum with a commercial ELISA kit to determine HCMV serostatus. Ficoll density gradient centrifugation was used to isolate peripheral blood mononuclear cells from blood. Findings and caveats that apply to the study as a whole: Those dominant clonotypes were again the most abundant among CD3+CD56-NKG2C+ cells in a handful of donors, at roughly 28.3-65%. Whether the expanded NKG2C-expressing T cell clones were specific for HCMV antigens was left unclear. In six donors, the dominant CD3+CD56+NKG2C+ clonotypes ranked among the top 10 CD8+ clonotypes, making up roughly 1.0-7.0% of CD8+ T cells.

CDR1 SGHVS and CDR2 FQNEAQ were looked up in the germline V gene. The CDR3 covers 15 residues, taking in both the cysteine and the phenylalanine. The DNA sequence is not available. The receptor chain draws on TRBV7-8 and TRBJ2-5; TCRdb indicates TRBD2, and absent DNA this call remains unverified. The receptor was derived from a man in his late teens or twenties in good health. Donor details come from another sample of the same person, matched by shared clones. Sequencing was performed on blood T cells: a sorted CD56 or NKG2C T cell subset, CD4+ or CD8+ T cells, or bulk PBMC T cells (not recorded which). The CDR3 has the sequence CASSAGTSGSQTQYF.